This T cell receptor (beta chain) was found in a study of blood T cell repertoires in COVID-19. Ages ranged from 18 to 89 years, with residence in under 25 US areas. Two negative PCRs, clearance, or symptom resolution characterized the recovered Cohort 3 donors. The germline CDR1 and CDR2 sequences are SGHAT and FQDESV (reference sequence). The V gene lost 5 bases and the J gene lost 1 base, with 5 bases spanning the gap. The length of the CDR3 is 13 residues. Clones were sequenced by immunoSEQ multiplex PCR, and TCRdb holds only the in-frame ones, with some missing. The repertoire holds about 250,000 clones, with 65% to 90% as singletons.

This clonotype was sampled from a man aged 40-49 years who had recovered from COVID-19. The sequenced material came from PBMCs or T cells enriched from blood (not recorded which). The J gene is TRBJ2-2, the V gene TRBV11-1; unclear D gene. The chain's CDR3 is CASSPGNTGELFF. CDR3 nucleotide sequence: TGTGCCAGCAGCCCGGGGAACACCGGGGAGCTGTTTTTT. Variable domain in full (rest from reference TRBV11-1 and TRBJ2-2): EAEVAQSPRYKITEKSQAVAFWCDPISGHATLYWYRQILGQGPELLVQFQDESVVDDSQLPKDRFSAERLKGVDSTLKIQPAELGDSAMYLCASSPGNTGELFFGEGSRLTVL.